The 20 T cell receptor beta chains below all came from one sample that was sequenced in a study of vaccination effects on CD4 cells after COVID-19 (dated by TCRdb to 2022 to 2024). After about 9 days of culture, CD4+ T cells were isolated with the EasySep CD4+ T cell isolation kit. What these receptors recognize is not known. Library preparation used the immunoSEQ multiplex PCR assay. What TCRdb holds here is the immuneACCESS table cut down to in-frame rearrangements. Part of the clones is not present; checked against another copy, under half of the missing clones reflect an unresolved V gene, and the others are unexplained. The sample records about 76,000 clones, approximately 80% of which are singletons. The top ten constitute over 2% of the sample. This specimen was CD4+ T cells from PBMCs cultured without peptide, taken before COVID-19 vaccination. The receptors shown here come from a human donor who received a COVID-19 vaccine.

The CDR3 coding sequence is TGTGCCAGCAGCCTTTGGAATTCACCCCTCCACTTT. Its protein is CASSLWNSPLHF. The V gene is TRBV3-1 (or the pseudogene TRBV3-2), the J gene TRBJ1-6; D not certain. Per germline, CDR1 LGHDT and CDR2 YNNKEL (reference sequence). CDR3 length: 12 residues. V shed 4 bases and J shed 7 bases, with 5 bases lying between them.

The chain combines TRBV4-3 with TRBJ2-1, with D hard to call. The CDR3 sequence is 16 residues long. CDR1 LGHNA and CDR2 YSLEER come from the germline V gene. V gave up 0 bases and J gave up 2 bases, with 11 bases separating them. CDR3 residues: CASSQDHGLAYNEQFF. Written as DNA, the CDR3 is TGCGCCAGCAGCCAAGATCACGGGTTAGCCTACAATGAGCAGTTCTTC.

This sequence joins TRBV7-8 and TRBJ2-5; 9 nucleotides align to TRBD2. Germline V CDR1 and CDR2: SGHVS, FQNEAQ. This CDR3 has 15 residues. Trimming took 3 bases from V and 5 from J; bases not matched to a gene: 7. The CDR3 nucleotides read TGTGCCAGCAGCTTGCGGGGGGGCCTAGGGGAGACCCAGTACTTC. It specifies CASSLRGGLGETQYF.

This chain links TRBV7-2 with TRBJ2-5, with D unresolved. CDR1 and CDR2 (germline): SGHTA, FQGNSA. The CDR3 is made up of 13 amino acids. The germline V and J ends were trimmed by 1 base and 4 bases, with 7 bases remaining between them. The CDR3 bases are TGTGCCAGCAGCTTAGGCCCGAGAGAGACCCAGTACTTC. Amino acids: CASSLGPRETQYF.

The rearrangement uses TRBV18 and TRBJ2-1; 8 positions agree with TRBD1. The junction had 8 bases not matched to a gene; V was cut back by 1 base and J by 9 bases. Germline V gene sequence: CDR1 KGHSH, CDR2 LQKENI. This CDR3 has 15 amino acids. CDR3 region: CASSPLRQGRAEQFF. CDR3 sequence (DNA): TGTGCCAGCTCACCACTGAGACAGGGGCGCGCTGAGCAGTTCTTC.

The chain joins TRBV30 to TRBJ1-4; TRBD1 is a possible D gene (6 bases). This CDR3 spans 14 amino acids. Looked up from germline, CDR1 is GTSNPN and CDR2 is SVGIG (reference sequence). The germline V and J ends were trimmed by 4 bases and 2 bases, with 11 bases remaining between them. The CDR3 nucleotides read TGTGCCTGGACCGATGGACAGACTAATGAAAAACTGTTTTTT. Translation gives CAWTDGQTNEKLFF.

This clone was observed a few times. The chain joins TRBV5-1 to TRBJ1-3; no clear D gene. Trimming stripped 7 bases from V and 3 bases from J, with 11 bases between. The CDR3 loop spans 13 amino acids. Germline CDR1 SGHRS, CDR2 YFSETQ. The CDR3 DNA reads as TGCGCCAGCGCTAGTGCTTTTGGAAACACCATATATTTT. It encodes CASASAFGNTIYF.

This rearrangement joins TRBV18 to TRBJ1-1; 7 nucleotides align to TRBD1. The J segment lost 0 bases and the V segment lost 3 bases, leaving 1 base of the junction unmatched. The germline V gene has CDR1 KGHSH and CDR2 LQKENI. The CDR3 covers 14 residues. The CDR3 coding sequence is TGTGCCAGCTCACCCGGGACAGTGAACACTGAAGCTTTCTTT. Protein sequence: CASSPGTVNTEAFF.

J is TRBJ2-7 and V is TRBV6-6; a weak D match, TRBD1 (5 bases). Germline CDR1 is MNHNY and CDR2 is SVGAGI (reference sequence). The V end lost 6 bases, the J end lost 3 bases, and 12 bases lay between the germline ends. This CDR3 contains 13 residues. CDR3 residues: CASSRETVYEQYV. In DNA, the CDR3 is TGTGCCAGCAGCCGCGAGACAGTCTACGAGCAGTACGTC.

This rearrangement joins TRBV29-1 to TRBJ1-1; D ambiguous. CDR3 size: 12 residues. The germline CDR1 and CDR2 sequences are SQVTM and ANQGSEA. V lost 8 bases and J 4 bases, leaving 14 bases between the germline ends. CDR3 region: CSLKSGGTEAFF. DNA of the CDR3: TGCAGCTTAAAATCAGGTGGCACTGAAGCTTTCTTT.

The J gene is TRBJ2-6, the V gene TRBV10-1, with D unresolved. The CDR3 is 12 amino acids. CDR1 and CDR2 from the germline V gene are WNHNN and SYGVQD (reference sequence). V lost 2 bases and J lost 11, with 7 bases in between. CDR3 nucleotides: TGCGCCAGCAGTGAGAATGGAGACGTCCTGACTTTC. Its protein product is CASSENGDVLTF.

The J gene is TRBJ2-1, the V gene TRBV18, with 9 bases matching TRBD2. Germline lookup yields CDR1 KGHSH and CDR2 LQKENI. Trimming at V came to 5 bases and at J to 8 bases, leaving 4 bases not matched to a gene. The CDR3 is 13 amino acids. The CDR3 nucleotides read TGTGCCAGCTCAGCTAGCGGGGACGATGAGCAGTTCTTC. It specifies CASSASGDDEQFF.

The rearrangement uses TRBV7-3 and TRBJ2-6; TRBD2 might be the D (6 bases). Per the germline V gene, CDR1 is SGHTA and CDR2 is FQGTGA. The CDR3 consists of 15 residues. Trimming left V 5 bases short and J 2 bases short, with 10 bases between. The CDR3 DNA is TGTGCCAGCAGCCCAGGAGGGCCTGGGGCCAACGTCCTGACTTTC. Encoded protein: CASSPGGPGANVLTF. The full variable domain, completed using reference TRBV7-3 and TRBJ2-6, is GAGVSQTPSNKVTEKGKYVELRCDPISGHTALYWYRQSLGQGPEFLIYFQGTGAADDSGLPNDRFFAVRPEGSVSTLKIQRTERGDSAVYLCASSPGGPGANVLTFGAGSRLTVL.

The gene calls are TRBV24-1 and TRBJ1-3; 7 bases match TRBD1. CDR3 size: 15 residues. Trimming at V came to 5 bases and at J to 2 bases, leaving 5 bases not matched to a gene. Germline V gene sequence: CDR1 KGHDR, CDR2 SFDVKD. The chain's CDR3 is CATSASTGPGNTIYF. CDR3 DNA: TGTGCCACCAGTGCATCGACAGGGCCTGGAAACACCATATATTTT.

The chain couples TRBV7-2 to TRBJ2-4; the D gene could be TRBD1 or TRBD2 (5 bases each). Trimming cost V 5 bases and J 2 bases, with 16 bases left between them. This CDR3 comprises 16 residues. Germline CDR1 and CDR2: SGHTA and FQGNSA. The CDR3 nucleotides read TGTGCCAGCAGCCTCGGGGACCGAATAACCAAAAACATTCAGTACTTC. Protein product: CASSLGDRITKNIQYF. The full variable domain, with the rest looked up from reference TRBV7-2 and TRBJ2-4, is GAGVSQSPSNKVTEKGKDVELRCDPISGHTALYWYRQSLGQGLEFLIYFQGNSAPDKSGLPSDRFSAERTGGSVSTLTIQRTQQEDSAVYLCASSLGDRITKNIQYFGAGTRLSVL.

V and J are TRBV28 and TRBJ1-2; 9 bases match TRBD1. CDR3 size: 15 residues. Trimming at V came to 6 bases and at J to 7 bases, leaving 12 bases not matched to a gene. The germline V gene has CDR1 MDHEN and CDR2 SYDVKM. CDR3 loop: CASSLSLGQGGGYTF. CDR3 sequence (DNA): TGTGCCAGCAGCCTGAGTTTGGGACAGGGTGGTGGCTACACCTTC.

This clone was picked up a small number of times. The V call is TRBV18, the J call TRBJ1-5, with 7 bases fitting TRBD1. V lost 1 base and J lost 7; bases outside the gene matches: 13. This CDR3 is built from 17 residues. CDR1 is KGHSH and CDR2 is LQKENI in the germline V gene. The CDR3 coding sequence is TGTGCCAGCTCACCACTGGGACAGACGGGGGGGAGGCAGCCCCAGCATTTT. It encodes CASSPLGQTGGRQPQHF.

The rearrangement joins TRBV7-3 to TRBJ2-3; 12 bases align to TRBD2. The CDR3 extends over 16 amino acids. Per the germline V gene, CDR1 is SGHTA and CDR2 is FQGTGA. J gave up 2 bases and V 4 bases, and 4 bases lay outside the gene matches. Written as DNA, the CDR3 is TGTGCCAGCAGCTCTCGGACTAGCGGGGCCACAGATACGCAGTATTTT. Protein sequence: CASSSRTSGATDTQYF.

V and J are TRBV7-2 and TRBJ2-5; 13 bases agree with TRBD2. Trimming cost V 1 base and J 7 bases; bases outside gene matches: 12. Germline-derived CDR1 and CDR2 are SGHTA and FQGNSA. The CDR3 runs 18 residues. The CDR3 loop reads CASSLGTLAGGPQGTQYF. CDR3 in DNA: TGTGCCAGCAGCTTAGGGACACTAGCGGGGGGGCCCCAGGGGACCCAGTACTTC.

This chain connects TRBV10-1 to TRBJ2-3, with TRBD2 matching 7 bases. This CDR3 comprises 15 residues. Unmatched junction bases numbered 4, after V lost 3 bases and J lost 1 base. Germline CDR1 is WNHNN and CDR2 is SYGVQD (reference sequence). The CDR3 region has the DNA TGCGCCAGCAGTGACGGGGGAGGGGGCACAGATACGCAGTATTTT. Amino acid sequence: CASSDGGGGTDTQYF.